This is a list of T cell receptor beta chains from one sample in a study of persistence of HIV-infected CD4 T cells. No antigen has been assigned to these receptors. Produced via immunoSEQ multiplex PCR; TCRdb's table is partial and in-frame only. The sample holds more than 15,000 clones, approximately 64% seen once. Specimen: CD4+ T cells sorted from PBMCs after roughly 19-hour stimulation, collected from a patient who received antiretroviral therapy. These TCRs come from an adult woman with HIV who was CMV-seropositive. CDR3s leave out the opening cysteine and the closing phenylalanine or tryptophan.

V gene,CDR3 protein
TRBV5-1,ASSFNRPGIDSPLH
TRBV4-1,ASSQGGAQETQY
TRBV6-1,ASSDRWDQPQH
TRBV6-5,ASTKRGLSYGYT
TRBV5-1,ASRGLAGGQETQY
TRBV4-1,ASSQERSAPEAF
TRBV19,ASSIIHQPQH
TRBV12-5,ASGLRTVYGYT
TRBV5-1,ASSLAIRQGSGEQY
TRBV5-1,ASSLGFTYEQY
TRBV11-3,ASSFGGSGPHTGELF
TRBV30,ASNQGGYEQY
TRBV7-8,ASSPAGRGRETQY
TRBV7-9,ASSLAQLADYQETQY
TRBV6-5,ASSLGLGETQY
TRBV10-3,AISERTGGYGYT
TRBV19,ASSIDAGETQY
TRBV2,ASSEDTSSGNTIY
TRBV10-3,AIRDVDNQPQH
TRBV19,ASSFEQGAAKNIQY
TRBV27,ASSPRDREWPEAF
TRBV9,ASSVVGQGNTDTQY
TRBV5-4,ASSSRQESYNEQF
TRBV2,ASSDGDLLMNTEAF
TRBV7-3,ASSLGRENSPLH
TRBV5-5,ASSYDLWNTEAF
TRBV6-6,ASSLVGFRDTEAF
TRBV27,ASSSAAGVSNQPQH
TRBV5-1,ASSPGTSGNTGELF
TRBV9,ASSVDPTQEGKYGYT
TRBV30,AWTPGQSYGYT
TRBV10-2,ASSSSGGPDTQY
TRBV12-5,ASGSYSYRLAGGPFSYEQY
TRBV10-3,ATRGATGTDTQY
TRBV30,AWSPGTDNNEQF
TRBV7-2,ASSLSGDEKLF
TRBV28,ASTMGGASYEQY
TRBV5-1,ASSLSLAKRETQY
TRBV19,ASSVGLGLQDTEAF
TRBV6-5,ASTPRQGDSPLH
TRBV30,AWSTQGAYSPLH
TRBV28,ASVGTVFPYEQY
TRBV6-5,ASRWGNTGELF
TRBV7-9,ASSLVSRTSSYNEQF
TRBV10-2,ASSGHSGGPYNEQF